This TCR beta chain was captured in a study of OX40 agonist ivuxolimab in advanced cancers. Study findings and constraints: Circulating CD4+ and CD8+ T cells showed clonal expansion by week 6 at 0.1 to 3.0 mg/kg.

The table came from immunoSEQ multiplex PCR; TCRdb's copy has only in-frame clones and leaves some out. This table holds around 12,000 clones, roughly 80% found once. The V gene lost 0 bases and the J gene lost 7 bases, with 10 bases spanning the gap. This CDR3 spans 13 amino acids. Germline-derived CDR1 and CDR2 are ENHRY and SYGVKD. In regard to this clone: Its specificity is unknown.

The source of this sequence is an adult with an advanced solid tumor such as melanoma, head and neck, liver or kidney cancer. V is TRBV10-3 and J is TRBJ2-7; the D gene is possibly TRBD2 (6 bases). Source: CD4+ or CD8+ T cells sorted from blood, taken in a trial of the OX40 agonist ivuxolimab. CDR3 sequence (DNA): TGTGCCATCAGTGAGTCGGGCGGGGAGGAGCAGTACTTC. Translated: CAISESGGEEQYF.